These 25 T cell receptor beta chains originate from one sample sequenced in a study of shared clonotypes between healthy human individuals. Clones were sequenced by immunoSEQ multiplex PCR, and TCRdb holds only the in-frame ones, with some missing. The repertoire holds about 2.1 million clones, with around 95% as singletons. Naive CD8 cells lacked CD45RO, underwent positive selection for CCR7 and left out terminally differentiated effector memory CD45RA+ cells. The sample comprised naive CD8+ T cells from PBMCs. These receptors were obtained from a young man in good health. Some clones in this sample may be carry-over from other donors' samples.

This sequence joins TRBV27 and TRBJ1-4; D call uncertain. The V end lost 6 bases, the J end lost 4 bases, and 18 bases lay between the germline ends. CDR3 length: 16 residues. CDR1 and CDR2 (germline): MNHEY, SMNVEV (reference sequence). The CDR3 bases are TGTGCCAGCAGCCCTTTACCCGGGAATCTTAATGAAAAACTGTTTTTT. Amino acids: CASSPLPGNLNEKLFF.

The chain has TRBV23-1 and TRBJ2-7; the match to TRBD1 covers 9 bases. Being an ORF, TRBV23-1 has a function that is uncertain. V gave up 0 bases and J gave up 4 bases; unmatched junction bases: 16. This CDR3 comprises 19 residues. The CDR3 loop reads CASSQSHSTGTGYVYEQYF. DNA of the CDR3: TGCGCCAGCAGTCAATCGCATTCCACCGGGACAGGGTATGTGTACGAGCAGTACTTC.

CDR3 nucleotide sequence: TGTGCCAGCAGTTTGGTAGGCGGGTCATACAATGAGCAGTTCTTC. It codes for CASSLVGGSYNEQFF. The chain joins TRBV27 to TRBJ2-1; possibly TRBD2 for D (5 bases). The CDR3 runs to 15 residues. Germline V gives CDR1 MNHEY, CDR2 SMNVEV (reference sequence). Between the trimmed V and J ends, which lost 3 bases and 4 bases, there was a span of 13 bases.

This chain joins TRBV27 and TRBJ1-2; D is uncertain. The CDR3 contains 14 residues. Trimming shortened V by 4 bases and J by 4 bases, and 13 bases separated the two germline ends. Per germline, CDR1 MNHEY and CDR2 SMNVEV (reference sequence). CDR3 sequence (DNA): TGTGCCAGCAGTTCTGCGGGTTTTGTCTATGGCTACACCTTC. Translation gives CASSSAGFVYGYTF.

This chain joins TRBV2 and TRBJ2-1; no clear D gene. Trimming took 3 bases from V and 2 from J, leaving 11 bases between them. This CDR3 region has 15 residues. From germline, CDR1 is SNHLY and CDR2 FYNNEI. The chain's CDR3 is CASSDYRGPYNEQFF. CDR3 nucleotides: TGTGCCAGCAGTGACTACCGAGGCCCCTACAATGAGCAGTTCTTC.

This chain uses TRBV27 with TRBJ2-3; possibly TRBD2 for D (7 bases). The V gene lost 6 bases and the J gene lost 5 bases, with 21 bases spanning the gap. Germline V lookup: CDR1 MNHEY, CDR2 SMNVEV (reference sequence). This CDR3 is built from 16 residues. CDR3 amino acids: CASSRPQEGGGDTQYF. The CDR3 DNA reads TGTGCCAGCAGCCGACCCCAGGAGGGGGGGGGAGATACGCAGTATTTT.

As regards this clone: This sample also contains other DNA sequences that code for the same CDR3. This chain links TRBV29-1 with TRBJ1-2, with D tentatively TRBD1 (6 bases). Germline V gene lookup returns CDR1 SQVTM and CDR2 ANQGSEA. The CDR3 has 11 amino acids. Trimming took 7 bases from V and 2 from J, leaving 8 bases between them. CDR3 region: CSADSNYGYTF. CDR3 coding DNA: TGCAGCGCGGACAGCAACTATGGCTACACCTTC.

The J gene is TRBJ2-5, the V gene TRBV7-2, with 7 nucleotides matching TRBD2. Trimming at V came to 5 bases and at J to 5 bases, leaving 17 bases not matched to a gene. This CDR3 has 17 amino acids. Germline CDR1 reads SGHTA; CDR2 reads FQGNSA. The CDR3 nucleotides are TGTGCCAGCAGCCCTCTCTTCGGGAGGATTGTTTCGGAGACCCAGTACTTC. Translated: CASSPLFGRIVSETQYF. The entire variable domain, with the rest obtained from reference TRBV7-2 and TRBJ2-5, is as follows: GAGVSQSPSNKVTEKGKDVELRCDPISGHTALYWYRQSLGQGLEFLIYFQGNSAPDKSGLPSDRFSAERTGGSVSTLTIQRTQQEDSAVYLCASSPLFGRIVSETQYFGPGTRLLVL.

The V call is TRBV19, the J call TRBJ2-3; maybe TRBD2 (6 bases). This CDR3 has 13 amino acids. Per germline, CDR1 LNHDA and CDR2 SQIVND (reference sequence). The V and J ends lost 6 bases and 1 base respectively, with 8 bases between them. The CDR3 coding sequence is TGTGCCAGTAGGTCGGGGGGCACAGATACGCAGTATTTT. Amino acid sequence: CASRSGGTDTQYF.

V and J are TRBV6-5 and TRBJ2-2, with D tentatively TRBD1 (5 bases). From germline, CDR1 is MNHEY and CDR2 SVGAGI. Trimming removed 2 bases at V and 4 bases at J, with 11 bases between. The CDR3 consists of 15 residues. CDR3 residues: CASSYGQGFTGELFF. The CDR3 DNA sequence: TGTGCCAGCAGTTACGGGCAGGGCTTCACCGGGGAGCTGTTTTTT.

The chain employs TRBV29-1 and TRBJ2-7, with D unclear. Deletions cut 6 bases from V and 6 bases from J, with 9 bases between. Germline V lookup: CDR1 SQVTM, CDR2 ANQGSEA. The CDR3 length is 10 residues. This chain's CDR3 is CSVMKGEQYF. The CDR3 DNA reads as TGCAGCGTGATGAAGGGCGAGCAGTACTTC.

The table lists this clone with a count of one. The CDR3 protein is CASSPSGLVETQYF. As DNA, the CDR3 is TGTGCCAGCAGCCCATCAGGACTAGTAGAGACCCAGTACTTC. The chain recombines TRBV7-9 with TRBJ2-5; 7 bases line up with TRBD2. V lost 5 bases and J lost 4; bases outside the gene matches: 7. CDR1 and CDR2 from the germline V gene are SEHNR and FQNEAQ (reference sequence). This CDR3 has 14 residues.

The chain's CDR3 is CASRPPTGQGARGYTF. The CDR3 DNA follows: TGTGCCAGCAGGCCCCCCACGGGACAGGGGGCTCGGGGCTACACCTTC. The rearrangement uses TRBV9 and TRBJ1-2; 12 bases are a match to TRBD1. The trim removed 5 bases at V and 8 bases at J, leaving 13 bases unmatched. Germline V gene sequence: CDR1 SGDLS, CDR2 YYNGEE. The CDR3 has 16 residues. The variable domain in full, completed from reference TRBV9 and TRBJ1-2, reads DSGVTQTPKHLITATGQRVTLRCSPRSGDLSVYWYQQSLDQGLQFLIQYYNGEERAKGNILERFSAQQFPDLHSELNLSSLELGDSALYFCASRPPTGQGARGYTFGSGTRLTVV.

J is TRBJ2-4 and V is TRBV29-1; 9 nucleotides agree with TRBD1. This CDR3 region has 14 residues. CDR1 is SQVTM, CDR2 ANQGSEA, per germline. The ends lost 7 bases at V and 8 bases at J; junction bases unmatched: 12. The CDR3 reads CSATGQGFMDIQYF. CDR3 sequence (DNA): TGCAGCGCGACGGGACAGGGCTTTATGGACATTCAGTACTTC.

This chain links TRBV6-1 with TRBJ1-2; D perhaps matches TRBD1 (5 bases). CDR3 length equals 14 residues. The V end lost 2 bases, the J end lost 3 bases, and 10 bases lay between the germline ends. The V gene's germline CDR1 is MNHNS and CDR2 SASEGT. The DNA for the CDR3 is TGTGCCAGCAGTGAATCGCAGGGCTACTATGGCTACACCTTC. Its protein is CASSESQGYYGYTF.

The rearrangement links TRBV7-9 to TRBJ2-7; TRBD1 aligns across 9 bases. CDR3 length: 15 residues. J gave up 6 bases and V 4 bases, and 10 bases lay outside the gene matches. Germline CDR1 SEHNR, CDR2 FQNEAQ (reference sequence). CDR3 loop: CASSSTGTGSSEQYF. The DNA of the CDR3 is TGTGCCAGCAGCTCCACCGGGACAGGGTCGAGCGAGCAGTACTTC.

This clone was observed once. The chain has TRBV7-9 and TRBJ2-7; 9 bases line up with TRBD1. The germline V gene has CDR1 SEHNR and CDR2 FQNEAQ (reference sequence). This CDR3 region has 15 residues. J was trimmed by 3 bases and V by 1 base; bases with no gene match: 4. DNA of the CDR3: TGTGCCAGCAGCTTAGTCGGGGGACAGGGCTACGAGCAGTACTTC. Translation: CASSLVGGQGYEQYF.

V usage is TRBV7-9 and J usage is TRBJ1-2; 7 bases fit TRBD1. Germline-derived CDR1 and CDR2 are SEHNR and FQNEAQ (reference sequence). The V gene end was trimmed by 3 bases and the J gene end by 4 bases; junction bases not matched to a gene: 8. CDR3 length: 15 amino acids. CDR3 amino acids: CASSLFGTDGYGYTF. CDR3 nucleotide sequence: TGTGCCAGCAGCTTGTTTGGGACAGACGGCTATGGCTACACCTTC.

The V gene is TRBV5-4, the J gene TRBJ2-1; 7 bases line up with TRBD2. V trimming: 0 bases; J trimming: 12 bases; junction bases outside the gene matches: 9. The CDR3 has 14 amino acids. Germline-derived CDR1 and CDR2 are SGHNT and YYREEE (reference sequence). CDR3 region: CASSLALAPTGQFF. The CDR3 coding sequence is TGTGCCAGCAGCTTGGCACTAGCGCCGACCGGGCAGTTCTTC.

The J gene is TRBJ2-7, the V gene TRBV28; no definite D call. This CDR3 spans 19 amino acids. Trimming stripped 2 bases from V and 5 bases from J, with 28 bases between. The germline V gene encodes CDR1 MDHEN and CDR2 SYDVKM. This chain's CDR3 is CASSLDIGSAAVAQDEQYF. The DNA of the CDR3 is TGTGCCAGCAGTTTAGATATTGGTAGTGCGGCGGTAGCTCAGGACGAGCAGTACTTC.

The V call is TRBV27, the J call TRBJ1-1; D is uncertain. Trimming left V 4 bases short and J 8 bases short, with 20 bases between. There are 15 residues in the CDR3. Germline V CDR1 and CDR2: MNHEY, SMNVEV (reference sequence). CDR3 DNA: TGTGCCAGCAGTTCGGCCCTCAGGAGATCTGCGGAAGCTTTCTTT. Residues: CASSSALRRSAEAFF.

J is TRBJ1-1 and V is TRBV27; D is possibly TRBD1 (5 bases). V dropped 9 bases and J dropped 2 bases, with 13 bases sitting between them. Germline lookup yields CDR1 MNHEY and CDR2 SMNVEV (reference sequence). This CDR3 is built from 13 residues. CDR3 DNA: TGTGCCAGTAAGGGGCAGCCCAACACTGAAGCTTTCTTT. As protein: CASKGQPNTEAFF.

V gene TRBV28 combines with J gene TRBJ2-2; no firm D call. Germline V lookup: CDR1 MDHEN, CDR2 SYDVKM. V was trimmed by 9 bases and J by 0 bases, leaving 11 bases between them. The CDR3 length is 14 residues. The CDR3 here is CASTVWSNTGELFF. CDR3 sequence (DNA): TGTGCCAGTACAGTATGGTCGAACACCGGGGAGCTGTTTTTT.

The rearrangement links TRBV7-2 to TRBJ2-3; maybe TRBD2 (6 bases). The CDR3 is 15 amino acids. Trimming left V 6 bases short and J 3 bases short, with 16 bases between. The germline V gene encodes CDR1 SGHTA and CDR2 FQGNSA. The CDR3: CASSFSGIGTDTQYF. The CDR3 region has the DNA TGTGCCAGCAGTTTTAGCGGTATAGGAACAGATACGCAGTATTTT.

The chain carries TRBV4-1 and TRBJ1-1; unclear D gene. The germline V gene encodes CDR1 MGHRA and CDR2 YSYEKL. The CDR3 contains 15 residues. The V end lost 4 bases, the J end lost 2 bases, and 14 bases lay between the germline ends. The CDR3 loop is CASSPRFGPNTEAFF. The DNA for the CDR3 is TGCGCCAGCAGCCCGCGATTCGGTCCCAACACTGAAGCTTTCTTT.